This entry features one TCR beta chain sequence. The assay was carried out at the deep level. Once extracted for a subset, genomic DNA was divided evenly among several immunoSEQ plates. Profiled with immunoSEQ multiplex PCR; TCRdb holds only in-frame clones, not every one. The sample has some 2.4 million clones, approximately 93% seen once. The CDR3 spans 14 residues. The germline V and J ends were trimmed by 7 bases and 3 bases, with 16 bases remaining between them. From germline, CDR1 is ENHRY and CDR2 SYGVKD. This specimen comes from a study of shared clonotypes between healthy human individuals. The authors divided CD4+ cells into CD45RA+ naive and CD45RA-negative memory subsets.

The genes are TRBV10-3 and TRBJ2-7, with D perhaps matching TRBD1 or TRBD2 (5 bases each). The clonotype originates from a man between 18 and 29 years old in good health. Some clones in this sample may be carry-over from other donors' samples. The sample was naive CD4+ T cells from PBMCs. The subset here: CD45RA+ positively selected. The chain's CDR3 is CAIKGPGVLYEQYF. The CDR3 region has the DNA TGTGCCATCAAGGGGCCCGGGGTTCTCTACGAGCAGTACTTC.